Included here is one TCR beta chain sequence, with context. This entry comes from a study of blood T cells in healthy people across ages. A sample-barcoded 5' primer and a J-beta primer mix were used in a second PCR of about 6 to 12 cycles. MiXCR was run by TCRdb on the 5' RACE reads, yielding one entry per CDR3 protein. Of hundreds of thousands of distinct CDR3 sequences in the sample, 22% were seen once. CDR1 and CDR2 from the germline V gene are MNHNS and SASEGT. Trimming took off 4 bases at V and 5 bases at J, with 18 bases between the two ends. This CDR3 comprises 15 residues. The chain recombines TRBV6-1 with TRBJ2-7; D possibly matches TRBD1 or TRBD2 (5 bases each). Sequenced input: blood. The origin of this receptor is a man between 70 and 80 years old in good health. For the CDR3, the DNA is TGTGCCAGCAGTGCCCCCGTCCCTAGGGACCACGAGCAGTACTTC. It specifies CASSAPVPRDHEQYF.